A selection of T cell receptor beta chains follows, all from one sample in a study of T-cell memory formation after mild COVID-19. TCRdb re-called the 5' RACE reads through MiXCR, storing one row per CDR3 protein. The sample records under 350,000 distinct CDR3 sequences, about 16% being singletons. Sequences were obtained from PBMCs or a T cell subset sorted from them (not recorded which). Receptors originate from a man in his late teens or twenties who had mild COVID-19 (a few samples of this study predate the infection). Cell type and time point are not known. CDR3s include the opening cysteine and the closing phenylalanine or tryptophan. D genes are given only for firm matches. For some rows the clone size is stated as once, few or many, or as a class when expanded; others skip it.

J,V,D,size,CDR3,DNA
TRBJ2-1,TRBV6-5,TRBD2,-,CASSFPGLVHEQFF,TGTGCCAGCAGCTTTCCGGGACTAGTCCATGAGCAGTTCTTC
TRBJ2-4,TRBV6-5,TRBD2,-,CASTTSAQNIQYF,TGTGCCAGCACTACTAGCGCTCAAAACATTCAGTACTTC
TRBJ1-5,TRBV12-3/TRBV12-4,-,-,CASSLTLADQPQHF,TGTGCCAGCAGTTTAACACTAGCGGATCAGCCCCAGCATTTT
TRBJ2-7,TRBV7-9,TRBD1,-,CASSTGQGGDEQYF,TGTGCCAGCAGCACCGGACAGGGGGGCGACGAGCAGTACTTC
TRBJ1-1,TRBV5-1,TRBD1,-,CASTRDPGGNTEAFF,TGCGCCAGCACCCGGGACCCAGGGGGCAACACTGAAGCTTTCTTT
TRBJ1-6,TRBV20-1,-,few,CSAPGLAGLHSPLHF,TGCAGTGCTCCAGGCTTGGCTGGGTTGCATTCACCCCTCCACTTT
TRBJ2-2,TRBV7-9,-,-,CASSHGRDTNTGELFF,TGTGCCAGCAGCCACGGACGGGACACGAACACCGGGGAGCTGTTTTTT
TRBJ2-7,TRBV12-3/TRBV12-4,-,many,CASNARGYEQYF,TGTGCCAGCAACGCGCGGGGATACGAGCAGTACTTC
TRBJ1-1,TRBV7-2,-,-,CASSSNMVGTEAFF,TGTGCCAGCAGCTCGAACATGGTCGGTACTGAAGCTTTCTTT
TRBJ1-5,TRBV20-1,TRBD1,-,CSAKRQGVSNQPQHF,TGCAGTGCTAAACGACAGGGAGTAAGCAATCAGCCCCAGCATTTT
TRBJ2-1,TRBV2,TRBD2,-,CASRRGTSGGEQFF,TGTGCCAGCAGGAGAGGGACTAGCGGGGGAGAGCAGTTCTTC
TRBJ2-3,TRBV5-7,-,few,CASSLGTPSPDTQYF,TGTGCCAGCAGCTTGGGGACCCCGTCGCCAGATACGCAGTATTTT
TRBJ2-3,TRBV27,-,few,CQSGRFGLTDTQYF,TGTCAGTCGGGTCGATTTGGATTAACAGATACGCAGTATTTT
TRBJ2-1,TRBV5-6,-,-,CASSLVSEQFF,TGTGCCAGCAGCTTGGTCTCAGAGCAGTTCTTC
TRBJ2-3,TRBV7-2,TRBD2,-,CASSRTSGGAGGDTQYF,TGTGCCAGCAGCCGGACTAGCGGGGGGGCAGGGGGAGATACGCAGTATTTT
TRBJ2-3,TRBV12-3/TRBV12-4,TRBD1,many,CASSTGQADTQYF,TGTGCCAGCAGCACGGGACAGGCAGATACGCAGTATTTT
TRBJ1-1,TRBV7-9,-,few,CASSLVGAGLNTEAFF,TGTGCCAGCAGCTTAGTAGGGGCAGGACTGAACACTGAAGCTTTCTTT
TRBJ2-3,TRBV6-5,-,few,CASSVRVPRTDTQYF,TGTGCCAGCAGTGTCAGAGTTCCGCGTACAGATACGCAGTATTTT
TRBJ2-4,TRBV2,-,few,CATSRGELAKNIQYF,TGTGCCACCTCCCGAGGGGAGTTAGCCAAAAACATTCAGTACTTC
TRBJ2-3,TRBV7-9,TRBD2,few,CASSSRWRGASTDTQYF,TGTGCCAGCAGCTCTAGGTGGCGGGGGGCCTCCACAGATACGCAGTATTTT
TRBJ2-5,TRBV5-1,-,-,CASSYGRARETQYF,TGCGCCAGCAGCTATGGCAGGGCACGGGAGACCCAGTACTTC
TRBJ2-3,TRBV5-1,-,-,CASSLGVQGDTQYF,TGCGCCAGCAGCTTGGGTGTGCAAGGAGATACGCAGTATTTT
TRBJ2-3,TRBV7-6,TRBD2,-,CASSLGLRGDLTDTQYF,TGTGCCAGCAGCTTAGGTTTGCGGGGGGACCTCACAGATACGCAGTATTTT
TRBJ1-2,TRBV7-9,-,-,CASSSSWGPRYGYTF,TGTGCCAGCAGCAGCTCGTGGGGGCCACGCTATGGCTACACCTTC
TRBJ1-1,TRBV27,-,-,CASSFTRQVDTEAFF,TGTGCCAGCAGTTTTACCAGACAGGTGGACACTGAAGCTTTCTTT
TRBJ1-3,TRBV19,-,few,CASKTDSGNTIYF,TGTGCCAGTAAGACCGACTCTGGAAACACCATATATTTT
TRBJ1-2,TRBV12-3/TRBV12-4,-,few,CASSLWEVDGYTF,TGTGCCAGCAGTTTATGGGAAGTCGATGGCTACACCTTC
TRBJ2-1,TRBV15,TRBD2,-,CATSRDQVYGGGAYEQFF,TGTGCCACCAGCAGAGATCAAGTGTATGGCGGGGGGGCGTATGAGCAGTTCTTC
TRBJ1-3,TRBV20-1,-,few,CSALIIPGNTIYF,TGCAGTGCTTTAATCATCCCTGGAAACACCATATATTTT
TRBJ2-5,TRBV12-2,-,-,CASRPGAGKTQYF,TGTGCAAGTCGGCCGGGGGCTGGAAAGACCCAGTACTTC
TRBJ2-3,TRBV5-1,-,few,CASSLADGRTDTQYF,TGCGCCAGCAGCTTGGCCGACGGCCGCACAGATACGCAGTATTTT
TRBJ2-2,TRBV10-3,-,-,CAIRQPNTGELFF,TGTGCCATCAGGCAGCCGAACACCGGGGAGCTGTTTTTT
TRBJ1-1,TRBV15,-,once,CATSREGTESEAFF,TGTGCCACCAGCAGAGAAGGCACGGAGTCCGAAGCTTTCTTT
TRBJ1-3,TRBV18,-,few,CASSPPYGPHSGNTIYF,TGTGCCAGCTCACCACCTTATGGGCCGCACTCTGGAAACACCATATATTTT
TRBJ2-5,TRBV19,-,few,CASTGIWEKTQYF,TGTGCCAGTACCGGGATTTGGGAAAAGACCCAGTACTTC
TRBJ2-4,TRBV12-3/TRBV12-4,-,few,CASSLRDIQYF,TGTGCCAGCAGTTTAAGGGACATTCAGTACTTC
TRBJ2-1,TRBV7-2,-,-,CASSLAGGPSEQFF,TGTGCCAGCAGCTTAGCGGGGGGACCTTCCGAGCAGTTCTTC
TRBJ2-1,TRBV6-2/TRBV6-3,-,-,CASRRDGSNEQFF,TGTGCCAGCAGACGGGACGGGAGCAATGAGCAGTTCTTC
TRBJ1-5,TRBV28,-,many,CASSFTNQPQHF,TGTGCCAGCAGTTTTACGAATCAGCCCCAGCATTTT
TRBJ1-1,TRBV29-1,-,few,CSAGVLDTEAFF,TGCAGCGCAGGGGTACTGGACACTGAAGCTTTCTTT
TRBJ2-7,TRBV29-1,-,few,CSVGSVHGAYEQYF,TGCAGCGTTGGTTCCGTTCACGGGGCCTACGAGCAGTACTTC
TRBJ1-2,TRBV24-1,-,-,CATSDRDPDNGYTF,TGTGCCACCAGTGACCGGGACCCGGATAATGGCTACACCTTC
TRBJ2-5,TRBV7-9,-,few,CASSLGRRTQYF,TGTGCCAGCAGCTTAGGAAGGAGGACCCAGTACTTC
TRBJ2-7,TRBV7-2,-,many,CASSSGLTIAYEQYF,TGTGCCAGCAGCTCGGGACTTACGATAGCCTACGAGCAGTACTTC
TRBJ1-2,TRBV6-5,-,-,CASSAPSLGANYGYTF,TGTGCCAGCAGTGCTCCCTCGTTGGGAGCTAACTATGGCTACACCTTC
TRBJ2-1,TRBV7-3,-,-,CASSLTVGGQNEQFF,TGTGCCAGCAGCTTAACCGTCGGGGGGCAGAATGAGCAGTTCTTC
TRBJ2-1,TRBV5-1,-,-,CASSLSVGEQFF,TGCGCCAGCAGCTTGAGCGTTGGCGAGCAGTTCTTC
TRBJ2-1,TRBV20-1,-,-,CSASGAAGEQFF,TGCAGTGCCAGTGGGGCGGCGGGTGAGCAGTTCTTC
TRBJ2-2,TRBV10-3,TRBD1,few,CATDREQTGELFF,TGTGCCACCGACAGGGAACAAACCGGGGAGCTGTTTTTT
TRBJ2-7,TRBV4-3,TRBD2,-,CASSRGLAVPRYEQYF,TGCGCCAGCAGCCGGGGACTAGCGGTCCCTCGCTACGAGCAGTACTTC